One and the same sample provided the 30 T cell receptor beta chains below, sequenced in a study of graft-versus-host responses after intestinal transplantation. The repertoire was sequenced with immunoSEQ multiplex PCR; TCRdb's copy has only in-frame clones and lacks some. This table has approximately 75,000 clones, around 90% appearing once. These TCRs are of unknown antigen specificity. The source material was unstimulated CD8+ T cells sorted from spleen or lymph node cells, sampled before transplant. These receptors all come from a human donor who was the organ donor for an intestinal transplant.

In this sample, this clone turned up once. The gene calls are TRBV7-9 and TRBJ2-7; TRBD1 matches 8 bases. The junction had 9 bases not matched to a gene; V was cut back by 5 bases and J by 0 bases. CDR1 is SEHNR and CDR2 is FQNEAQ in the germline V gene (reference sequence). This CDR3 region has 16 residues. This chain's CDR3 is CASSGRDRRFSYEQYV. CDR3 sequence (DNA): TGTGCCAGCAGCGGAAGGGACAGGCGATTCTCCTACGAGCAGTACGTC.

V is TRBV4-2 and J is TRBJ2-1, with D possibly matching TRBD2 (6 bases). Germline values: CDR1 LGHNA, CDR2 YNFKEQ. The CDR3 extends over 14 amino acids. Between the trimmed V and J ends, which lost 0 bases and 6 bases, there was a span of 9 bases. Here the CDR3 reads CASSQDPGANEQFF. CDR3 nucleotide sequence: TGTGCCAGCAGCCAAGATCCGGGAGCCAATGAGCAGTTCTTC.

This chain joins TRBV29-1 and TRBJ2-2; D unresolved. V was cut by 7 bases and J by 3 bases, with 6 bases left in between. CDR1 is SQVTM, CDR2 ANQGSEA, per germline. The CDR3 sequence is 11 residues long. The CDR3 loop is CSAGDTGELFF. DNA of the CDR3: TGCAGCGCCGGAGACACCGGGGAGCTGTTTTTT.

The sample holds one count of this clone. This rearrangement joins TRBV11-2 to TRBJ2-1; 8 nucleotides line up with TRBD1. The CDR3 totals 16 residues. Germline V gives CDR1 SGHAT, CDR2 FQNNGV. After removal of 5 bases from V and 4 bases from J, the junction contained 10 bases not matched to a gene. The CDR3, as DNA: TGTGCCAGCAGCCCATTACAGGGGGACCTTTACAATGAGCAGTTCTTC. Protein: CASSPLQGDLYNEQFF.

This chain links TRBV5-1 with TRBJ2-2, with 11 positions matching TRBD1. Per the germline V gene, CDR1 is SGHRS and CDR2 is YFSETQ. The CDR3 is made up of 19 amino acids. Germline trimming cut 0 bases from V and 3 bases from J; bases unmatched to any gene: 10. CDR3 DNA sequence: TGCGCCAGCAGCTTGGTCGGACAGGGGGCTATAAGGGACACCGGGGAGCTGTTTTTT. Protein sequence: CASSLVGQGAIRDTGELFF. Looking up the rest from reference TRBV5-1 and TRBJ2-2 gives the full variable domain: KAGVTQTPRYLIKTRGQQVTLSCSPISGHRSVSWYQQTPGQGLQFLFEYFSETQRNKGNFPGRFSGRQFSNSRSEMNVSTLELGDSALYLCASSLVGQGAIRDTGELFFGEGSRLTVL.

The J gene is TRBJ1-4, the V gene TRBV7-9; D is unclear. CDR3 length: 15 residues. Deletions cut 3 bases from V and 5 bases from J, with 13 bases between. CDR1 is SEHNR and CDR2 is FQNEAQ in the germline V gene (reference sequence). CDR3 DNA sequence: TGTGCCAGCAGCTTTCCGGACGGACTAAATGAAAAACTGTTTTTT. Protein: CASSFPDGLNEKLFF.

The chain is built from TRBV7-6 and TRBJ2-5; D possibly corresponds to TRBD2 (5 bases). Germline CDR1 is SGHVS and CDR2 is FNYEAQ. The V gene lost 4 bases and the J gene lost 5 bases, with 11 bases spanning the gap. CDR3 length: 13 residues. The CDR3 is CASSSSSSETQYF. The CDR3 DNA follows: TGTGCCAGCAGCTCTAGCTCCTCGGAGACCCAGTACTTC. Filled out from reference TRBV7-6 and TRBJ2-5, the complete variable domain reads GAGVSQSPRYKVTKRGQDVALRCDPISGHVSLYWYRQALGQGPEFLTYFNYEAQQDKSGLPNDRFSAERPEGSISTLTIQRTEQRDSAMYRCASSSSSSETQYFGPGTRLLVL.

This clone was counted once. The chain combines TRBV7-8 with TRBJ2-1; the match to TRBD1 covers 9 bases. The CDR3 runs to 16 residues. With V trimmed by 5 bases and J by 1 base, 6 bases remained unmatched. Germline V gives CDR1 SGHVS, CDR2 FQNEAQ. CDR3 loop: CASSTDRGVSYNEQFF. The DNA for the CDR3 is TGTGCCAGCAGCACGGACAGGGGTGTTTCCTACAATGAGCAGTTCTTC.

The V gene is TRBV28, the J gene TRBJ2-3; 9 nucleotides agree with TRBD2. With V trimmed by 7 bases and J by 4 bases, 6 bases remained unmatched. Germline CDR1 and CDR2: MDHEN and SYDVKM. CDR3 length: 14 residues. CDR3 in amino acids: CASTKGTSPDTQYF. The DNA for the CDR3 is TGTGCCAGCACCAAAGGGACTAGCCCAGATACGCAGTATTTT.

CDR3 protein: CASSLGPGSAEAFF. The DNA for the CDR3 is TGTGCCAGCAGCCTCGGCCCCGGGTCGGCTGAAGCTTTCTTT. The chain is built from TRBV7-9 and TRBJ1-1; the D is unclear. The CDR3 covers 14 residues. CDR1 SEHNR and CDR2 FQNEAQ come from the germline V gene (reference sequence). V lost 5 bases and J 6 bases, leaving 16 bases between the germline ends. The complete variable domain, with remaining parts taken from reference TRBV7-9 and TRBJ1-1, reads DTGVSQNPRHKITKRGQNVTFRCDPISEHNRLYWYRQTLGQGPEFLTYFQNEAQLEKSRLLSDRFSAERPKGSFSTLEIQRTEQGDSAMYLCASSLGPGSAEAFFGQGTRLTVV.

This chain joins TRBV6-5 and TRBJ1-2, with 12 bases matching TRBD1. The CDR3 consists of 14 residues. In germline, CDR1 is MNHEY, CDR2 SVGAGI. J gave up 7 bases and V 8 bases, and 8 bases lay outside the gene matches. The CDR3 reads CASSPGQGAVGYTF. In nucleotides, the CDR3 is TGTGCCAGCTCTCCGGGACAGGGGGCGGTTGGCTACACCTTC.

The CDR3 spells CASSLRTVNEKLFF. CDR3 nucleotide sequence: TGTGCCAGCAGTTTACGTACAGTTAATGAAAAACTGTTTTTT. The chain combines TRBV28 with TRBJ1-4, with D unclear. CDR3 size: 14 residues. CDR1 MDHEN and CDR2 SYDVKM come from the germline V gene. Trimming shortened V by 2 bases and J by 4 bases, and 8 bases separated the two germline ends. Full variable domain (remainder filled in from reference TRBV28 and TRBJ1-4): DVKVTQSSRYLVKRTGEKVFLECVQDMDHENMFWYRQDPGLGLRLIYFSYDVKMKEKGDIPEGYSVSREKKERFSLILESASTNQTSMYLCASSLRTVNEKLFFGSGTQLSVL.

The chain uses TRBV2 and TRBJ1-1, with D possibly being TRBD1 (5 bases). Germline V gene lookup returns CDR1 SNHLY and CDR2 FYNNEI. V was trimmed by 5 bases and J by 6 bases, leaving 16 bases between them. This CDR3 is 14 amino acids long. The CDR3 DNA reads TGTGCCAGCAGTTTCGCAGGGTCAGTCCCTGAAGCTTTCTTT. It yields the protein CASSFAGSVPEAFF.

In nucleotides, the CDR3 is TGTGCCAGCAGCTTAGGGGCAGGGGGGAATCAGCCCCAGCATTTT. This codes for CASSLGAGGNQPQHF. This sequence joins TRBV7-6 and TRBJ1-5; 7 bases fit TRBD1. The CDR3 is 15 amino acids. Germline V gene lookup returns CDR1 SGHVS and CDR2 FNYEAQ. V shed 1 base, J shed 4 bases, and the junction held 4 bases outside the gene matches.

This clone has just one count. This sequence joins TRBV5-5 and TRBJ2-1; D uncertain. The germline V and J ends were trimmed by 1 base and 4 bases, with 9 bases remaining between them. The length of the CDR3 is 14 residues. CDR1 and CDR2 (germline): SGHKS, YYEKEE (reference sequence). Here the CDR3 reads CASSLTEPYNEQFF. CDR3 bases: TGTGCCAGCAGCTTGACAGAGCCTTACAATGAGCAGTTCTTC. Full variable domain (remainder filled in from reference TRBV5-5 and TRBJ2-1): DAGVTQSPTHLIKTRGQQVTLRCSPISGHKSVSWYQQVLGQGPQFIFQYYEKEERGRGNFPDRFSARQFPNYSSELNVNALLLGDSALYLCASSLTEPYNEQFFGPGTRLTVL.

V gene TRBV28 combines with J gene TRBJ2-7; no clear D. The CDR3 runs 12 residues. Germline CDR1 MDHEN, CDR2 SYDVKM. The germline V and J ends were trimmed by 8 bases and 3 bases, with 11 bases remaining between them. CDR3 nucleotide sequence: TGTGCCAGCTGTAAAACCAACTACGAGCAGTACGTC. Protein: CASCKTNYEQYV.

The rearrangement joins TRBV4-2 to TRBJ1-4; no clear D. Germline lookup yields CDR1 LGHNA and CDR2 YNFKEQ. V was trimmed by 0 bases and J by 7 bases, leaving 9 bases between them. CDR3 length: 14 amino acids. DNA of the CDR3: TGTGCCAGCAGCCAAGAGAACAGTCTTGAAAAACTGTTTTTT. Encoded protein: CASSQENSLEKLFF.

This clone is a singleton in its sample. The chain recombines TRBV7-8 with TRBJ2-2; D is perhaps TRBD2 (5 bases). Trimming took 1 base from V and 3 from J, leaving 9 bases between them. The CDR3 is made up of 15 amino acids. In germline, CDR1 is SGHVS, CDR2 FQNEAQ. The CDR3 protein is CASSLGPGYTGELFF. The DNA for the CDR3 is TGTGCCAGCAGCTTAGGGCCGGGATACACCGGGGAGCTGTTTTTT.

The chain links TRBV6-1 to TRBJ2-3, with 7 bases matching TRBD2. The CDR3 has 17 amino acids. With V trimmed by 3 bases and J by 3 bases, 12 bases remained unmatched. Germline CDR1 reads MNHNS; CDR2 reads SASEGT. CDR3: CASSDRWGGELTDTQYF. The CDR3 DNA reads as TGTGCCAGCAGTGACCGCTGGGGAGGGGAGTTGACAGATACGCAGTATTTT.

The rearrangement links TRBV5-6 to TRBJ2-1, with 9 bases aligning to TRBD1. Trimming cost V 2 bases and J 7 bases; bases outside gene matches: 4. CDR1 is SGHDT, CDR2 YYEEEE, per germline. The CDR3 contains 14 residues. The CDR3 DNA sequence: TGTGCCAGCAGCTTTGGGACAGGGAGAAATGAGCAGTTCTTC. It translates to CASSFGTGRNEQFF.

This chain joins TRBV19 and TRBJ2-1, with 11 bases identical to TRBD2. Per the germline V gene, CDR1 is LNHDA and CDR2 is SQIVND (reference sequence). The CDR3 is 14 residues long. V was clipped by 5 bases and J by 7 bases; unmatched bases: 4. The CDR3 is CASSLGTSGNEQFF. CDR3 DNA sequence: TGTGCCAGTAGTCTAGGGACTAGCGGAAATGAGCAGTTCTTC.

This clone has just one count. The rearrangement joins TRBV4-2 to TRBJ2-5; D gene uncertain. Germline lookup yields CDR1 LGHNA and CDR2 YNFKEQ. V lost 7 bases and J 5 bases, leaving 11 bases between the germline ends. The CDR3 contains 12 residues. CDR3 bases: TGTGCCAGCAAAGGAGTGCGGGAGACCCAGTACTTC. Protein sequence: CASKGVRETQYF.

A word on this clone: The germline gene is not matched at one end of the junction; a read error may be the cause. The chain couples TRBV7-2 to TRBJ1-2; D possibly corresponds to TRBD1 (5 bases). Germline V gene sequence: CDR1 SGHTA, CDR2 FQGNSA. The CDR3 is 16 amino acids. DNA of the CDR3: TGTGCCAGCAGCCCCAGGGTACAGCCCTCTAACTATGGCCACACCTTC. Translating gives CASSPRVQPSNYGHTF.

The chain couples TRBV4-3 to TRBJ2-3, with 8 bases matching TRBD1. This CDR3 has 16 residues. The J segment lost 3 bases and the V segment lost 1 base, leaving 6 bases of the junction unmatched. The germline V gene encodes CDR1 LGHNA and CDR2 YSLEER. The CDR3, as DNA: TGCGCCAGCAGCCAAGGGACAGGGTCGGGGACAGATACGCAGTATTTT. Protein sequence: CASSQGTGSGTDTQYF.

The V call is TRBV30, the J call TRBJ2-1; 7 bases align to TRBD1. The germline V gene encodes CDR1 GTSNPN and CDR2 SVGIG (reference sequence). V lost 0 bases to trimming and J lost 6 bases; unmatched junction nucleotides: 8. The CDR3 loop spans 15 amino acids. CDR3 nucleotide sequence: TGTGCCTGGAGTGTACAAGGGACAGAGACCAATGAGCAGTTCTTC. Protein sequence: CAWSVQGTETNEQFF.

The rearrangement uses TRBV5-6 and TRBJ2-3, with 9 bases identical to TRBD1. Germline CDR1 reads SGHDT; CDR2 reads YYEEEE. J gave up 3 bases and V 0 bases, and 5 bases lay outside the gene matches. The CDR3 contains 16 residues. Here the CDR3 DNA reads TGTGCCAGCAGCTTGGGGGGGACAGGGTTAACAGATACGCAGTATTTT. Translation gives CASSLGGTGLTDTQYF.

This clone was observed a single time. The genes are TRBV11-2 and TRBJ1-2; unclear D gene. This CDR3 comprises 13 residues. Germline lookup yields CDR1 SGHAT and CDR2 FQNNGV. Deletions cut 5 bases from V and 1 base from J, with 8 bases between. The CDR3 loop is CASSPGVNYGYTF. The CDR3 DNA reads TGTGCCAGCAGCCCGGGTGTTAACTATGGCTACACCTTC.

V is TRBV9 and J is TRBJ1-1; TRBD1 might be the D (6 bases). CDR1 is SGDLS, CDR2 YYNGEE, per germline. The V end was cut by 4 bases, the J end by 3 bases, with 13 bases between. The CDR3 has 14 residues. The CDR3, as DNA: TGTGCCAGCAGCTCCCCGGGACATCACACTGAAGCTTTCTTT. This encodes CASSSPGHHTEAFF.

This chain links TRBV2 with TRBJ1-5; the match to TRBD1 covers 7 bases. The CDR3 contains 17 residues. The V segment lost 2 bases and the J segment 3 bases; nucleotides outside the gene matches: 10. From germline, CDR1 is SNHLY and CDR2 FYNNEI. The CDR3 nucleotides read TGTGCCAGCAGTGAATGGGTAACAGGGGATGACAATCAGCCCCAGCATTTT. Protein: CASSEWVTGDDNQPQHF.

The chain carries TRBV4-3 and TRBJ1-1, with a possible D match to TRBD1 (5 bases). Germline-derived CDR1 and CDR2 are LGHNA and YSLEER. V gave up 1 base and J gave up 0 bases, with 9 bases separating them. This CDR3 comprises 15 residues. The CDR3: CASSQGGGVNTEAFF. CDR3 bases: TGCGCCAGCAGCCAAGGGGGGGGAGTGAACACTGAAGCTTTCTTT.